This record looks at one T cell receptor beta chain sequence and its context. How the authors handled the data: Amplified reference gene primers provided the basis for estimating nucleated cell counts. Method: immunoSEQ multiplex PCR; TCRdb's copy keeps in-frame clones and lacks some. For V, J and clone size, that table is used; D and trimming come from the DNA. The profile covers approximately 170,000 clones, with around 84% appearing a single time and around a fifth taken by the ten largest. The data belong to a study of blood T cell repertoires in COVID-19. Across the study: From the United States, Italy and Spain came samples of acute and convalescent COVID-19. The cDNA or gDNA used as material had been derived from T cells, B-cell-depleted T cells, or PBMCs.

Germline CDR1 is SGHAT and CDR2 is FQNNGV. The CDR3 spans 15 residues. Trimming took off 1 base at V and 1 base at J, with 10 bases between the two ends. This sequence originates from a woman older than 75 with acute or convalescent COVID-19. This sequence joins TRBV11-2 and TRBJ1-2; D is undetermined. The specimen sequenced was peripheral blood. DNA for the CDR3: TGTGCCAGCAGCTTAGTCTTCGGGAGTAACTATGGCTACACCTTC. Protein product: CASSLVFGSNYGYTF.